These 17 T cell receptor beta chains were all obtained from the same sample, sequenced in a study of cytomegalovirus exposure and HLA in healthy donors. Primers for the PCR totalled 60 Vbeta and 13 Jbeta. TCRdb's table, derived via immunoSEQ multiplex PCR, lists solely in-frame clones and lacks some. The sample carries 200,000 to 300,000 clones, roughly four fifths recorded once. Material for sequencing was PBMCs. The receptors come from a woman aged 40 to 55 in good health and CMV-seropositive.

The chain carries TRBV29-1 and TRBJ1-5; D remains ambiguous. The germline V and J ends were trimmed by 4 bases and 2 bases, with 9 bases remaining between them. Germline V CDR1 and CDR2: SQVTM, ANQGSEA. The CDR3 extends over 13 amino acids. CDR3 in DNA: TGCAGCGTTGCTTCCGGGGGCAATCAGCCCCAGCATTTT. This gives the protein CSVASGGNQPQHF.

The rearrangement links TRBV5-5 to TRBJ2-7; 7 bases agree with TRBD1. The CDR3 covers 13 residues. Germline V CDR1 and CDR2: SGHKS, YYEKEE (reference sequence). Trimming cost V 5 bases and J 2 bases; bases outside gene matches: 4. The CDR3 sequence is CASSTQGPYEQYF. The CDR3, as DNA: TGTGCCAGCAGTACACAGGGGCCCTACGAGCAGTACTTC.

A few counts support this clone. The chain has TRBV2 and TRBJ2-1; 14 nucleotides align to TRBD2. The CDR3 totals 17 residues. Germline-derived CDR1 and CDR2 are SNHLY and FYNNEI. The V segment lost 6 bases and the J segment 4 bases; nucleotides outside the gene matches: 8. The CDR3 region has the DNA TGTGCCAGCAGGAGGGGACTAGCGGGAGCCTATTACAATGAGCAGTTCTTC. Translation: CASRRGLAGAYYNEQFF.

This chain joins TRBV5-1 and TRBJ1-4; D is ambiguous. Germline CDR1 and CDR2: SGHRS and YFSETQ. This CDR3 is built from 13 residues. V lost 5 bases to trimming and J lost 2 bases, with 7 bases between them. As DNA, the CDR3 is TGCGCCAGCAGGGCGGGGACTAATGAAAAACTGTTTTTT. It codes for CASRAGTNEKLFF.

This clone was observed a few times. This chain connects TRBV4-3 to TRBJ2-7, with 10 positions matching TRBD1. The V gene end was trimmed by 2 bases and the J gene end by 0 bases; junction bases not matched to a gene: 4. This CDR3 contains 16 residues. The germline gives CDR1 LGHNA, CDR2 YSLEER. The CDR3 nucleotides are TGCGCCAGCAGCCAAACCTGGACAGGGGGCTCCTACGAGCAGTACTTC. It encodes CASSQTWTGGSYEQYF.

This clone has just a few counts. The J gene is TRBJ2-1, the V gene TRBV19, with D possibly TRBD1 on 5 matching bases. In germline, CDR1 is LNHDA, CDR2 SQIVND (reference sequence). V shed 7 bases and J shed 7 bases, with 11 bases lying between them. The CDR3 has 12 residues. CDR3: CASKAGWNEQFF. The CDR3 coding sequence is TGTGCCAGTAAAGCAGGGTGGAATGAGCAGTTCTTC.

The V call is TRBV5-6, the J call TRBJ1-6, with TRBD1 matching 7 bases. This CDR3 is built from 16 residues. CDR1 and CDR2 (germline): SGHDT, YYEEEE. Trimming took 3 bases from V and 1 from J; bases not matched to a gene: 4. CDR3 nucleotides: TGTGCCAGCAGCTCCACAGGGGTTTCCTATAATTCACCCCTCCACTTT. Translation gives CASSSTGVSYNSPLHF.

The chain is built from TRBV11-1 and TRBJ2-2, with TRBD1 matching 9 bases. This CDR3 has 15 amino acids. Germline-derived CDR1 and CDR2 are SGHAT and FQDESV (reference sequence). The trim removed 5 bases at V and 6 bases at J, leaving 7 bases unmatched. Written as DNA, the CDR3 is TGTGCCAGCAGCCCGGGACAGGGAAGCCCCGGGGAGCTGTTTTTT. Translating it yields CASSPGQGSPGELFF.

A single count supports this clone. V and J are TRBV7-2 and TRBJ2-2; maybe TRBD2 (6 bases). The CDR3 extends over 16 amino acids. V lost 3 bases, J lost 5 bases, and 16 bases lay in between. The germline V gene has CDR1 SGHTA and CDR2 FQGNSA. The CDR3, as DNA: TGTGCCAGCAGCTTGATACCGGGGGTAGGAACCGGGGAGCTGTTTTTT. This gives the protein CASSLIPGVGTGELFF.

The V call is TRBV19, the J call TRBJ1-5; 10 bases match TRBD1. Losses at the gene ends were 4 bases for V and 6 bases for J; bases not matched to a gene: 3. The germline gives CDR1 LNHDA, CDR2 SQIVND (reference sequence). This CDR3 is built from 14 residues. This CDR3 is CASSTTGGGQPQHF. The CDR3 coding sequence is TGTGCCAGTAGTACGACAGGGGGCGGTCAGCCCCAGCATTTT.

This clone was found a few times. The chain has TRBV29-1 and TRBJ1-1; D is unresolved. V dropped 6 bases and J dropped 0 bases, with 11 bases sitting between them. Germline values: CDR1 SQVTM, CDR2 ANQGSEA. CDR3 length equals 13 residues. CDR3 nucleotides: TGCAGCGTAGACGGGAATGTGAACACTGAAGCTTTCTTT. Its translation: CSVDGNVNTEAFF.

This rearrangement joins TRBV15 to TRBJ2-1; D may be TRBD2 (6 bases). This CDR3 region has 13 residues. The V and J ends lost 2 bases and 12 bases respectively, with 14 bases between them. Germline CDR1 and CDR2: LNHNV and YYDKDF (reference sequence). CDR3 region: CATSRQREVGQFF. As DNA, the CDR3 is TGTGCCACCAGCAGACAGAGGGAGGTGGGGCAGTTCTTC.

The chain carries TRBV6-6 and TRBJ2-1, with 10 positions matching TRBD2. After removal of 5 bases from V and 5 bases from J, the junction contained 6 bases not matched to a gene. The CDR3 runs to 15 residues. Per the germline V gene, CDR1 is MNHNY and CDR2 is SVGAGI (reference sequence). Here the CDR3 DNA reads TGTGCCAGCAGTCCACGGACTAGCGGAAACAATGAGCAGTTCTTC. This sequence encodes CASSPRTSGNNEQFF.

This clone is a singleton in its sample. The chain is built from TRBV18 and TRBJ2-7; 7 positions agree with TRBD1. After removal of 5 bases from V and 2 bases from J, the junction contained 3 bases not matched to a gene. The CDR3 length is 13 residues. From germline, CDR1 is KGHSH and CDR2 LQKENI. This chain's CDR3 is CASSRDSPYEQYF. The CDR3 nucleotides are TGTGCCAGCTCAAGGGACAGCCCCTACGAGCAGTACTTC.

This chain's CDR3 is CAFGGASQYF. The CDR3 DNA reads as TGTGCCTTTGGGGGGGCGAGTCAGTACTTC. The gene calls are TRBV30 and TRBJ2-7, with D possibly matching TRBD2 (7 bases). The germline V gene encodes CDR1 GTSNPN and CDR2 SVGIG (reference sequence). Trimming pared 7 bases from V and 10 bases from J, leaving 14 bases between. The CDR3 is 10 amino acids.

The rearrangement links TRBV5-1 to TRBJ2-1; 8 bases line up with TRBD2. In germline, CDR1 is SGHRS, CDR2 YFSETQ. The J segment lost 2 bases and the V segment lost 0 bases, leaving 4 bases of the junction unmatched. This CDR3 contains 16 residues. The CDR3 region is CASSLDSGGPYNEQFF. The DNA of the CDR3 is TGCGCCAGCAGCTTGGATTCGGGGGGGCCCTACAATGAGCAGTTCTTC.

The chain links TRBV7-8 to TRBJ2-7; TRBD2 aligns across 9 bases. The CDR3 runs 16 residues. The V and J ends lost 2 bases and 1 base, in that order; junction bases with no gene match: 6. Germline CDR1 is SGHVS and CDR2 is FQNEAQ. The CDR3 sequence: CASSLQSSGRSYEQYF. CDR3 DNA sequence: TGTGCCAGCAGCTTACAGAGTAGCGGGAGATCCTACGAGCAGTACTTC.